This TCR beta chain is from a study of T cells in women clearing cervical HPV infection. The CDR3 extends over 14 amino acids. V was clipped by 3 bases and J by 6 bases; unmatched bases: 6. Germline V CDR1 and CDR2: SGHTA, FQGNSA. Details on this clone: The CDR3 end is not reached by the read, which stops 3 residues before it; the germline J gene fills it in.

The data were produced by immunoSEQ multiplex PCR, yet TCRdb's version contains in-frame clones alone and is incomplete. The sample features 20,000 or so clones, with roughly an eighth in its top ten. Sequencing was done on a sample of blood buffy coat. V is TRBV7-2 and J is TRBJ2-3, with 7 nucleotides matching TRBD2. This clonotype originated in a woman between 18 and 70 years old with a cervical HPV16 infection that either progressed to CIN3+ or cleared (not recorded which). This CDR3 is CASSFKGRGDTQYF. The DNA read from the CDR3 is TGTGCCAGCAGCTTTAAGGGGCGGGGGGATACG.